The clone carrying this T cell receptor (beta chain) came up a few times. This entry belongs to a study of T-cell memory formation after mild COVID-19. TCRdb re-called the 5' RACE reads through MiXCR, storing one row per CDR3 protein. Among fewer than 500,000 distinct CDR3 sequences, 20% to 30% were seen once, and the ten largest hold around 13%. The sample consisted of PBMCs or a T cell subset sorted from them (not recorded which). The TCR comes from an adult woman who had mild COVID-19 (a few samples of this study predate the infection). Cell type and time point are not known.

The CDR3 here is CSARMTQPQHF. DNA of the CDR3: TGCAGTGCTAGGATGACTCAGCCCCAGCATTTT. V usage is TRBV20-1 and J usage is TRBJ1-5; D gene uncertain. The CDR3 runs to 11 residues. V lost 3 bases, J lost 6 bases, and 6 bases lay in between. CDR1 and CDR2 (germline): DFQATT, SNEGSKA (reference sequence).